The clone carrying this TCR beta chain was counted a few times. No antigen is known for it. These data belong to a study of T cells in Graves' hyperthyroidism and ophthalmopathy. Graves' hyperthyroidism showing no ophthalmopathy progression within 18 months was considered stable. Diagnosing involved the use of clinical symptoms, serum thyroxine and TRAb, thyroid ultrasound and orbital computed tomography. Regions amplified from RNA transcripts were the TCR beta CDR3 regions. HTBI primers were the set used in a first-round RT-PCR of the TCR CDR3. In TCRdb, the multiplex PCR reads were re-called with MiXCR into one record per CDR3 protein. This sample carries roughly 580,000 distinct CDR3 sequences, more than 45% of them seen once, and the ten largest clones take 8% to 8.5%. Findings of the study overall: Peripheral blood also featured most of the thyroid clonotypes expanded above 0.001.

The length of the CDR3 is 13 residues. Germline V gives CDR1 SGHDT, CDR2 YYEEEE. Trimming pared 7 bases from V and 4 bases from J, leaving 14 bases between. This clonotype was obtained from a woman under 30 with Graves' hyperthyroidism. Sequencing was carried out using peripheral blood or thyroid tissue (not recorded which). The chain uses TRBV5-6 and TRBJ2-5; D might be TRBD1 (6 bases). In DNA, the CDR3 is TGTGCCAGCTCACCAGGGGAGCGAGAGACCCAGTACTTC. It codes for CASSPGERETQYF.